This T cell receptor (beta chain) comes out of a study of blood T cell repertoires in COVID-19. Study summary: Both acute and convalescent COVID-19 samples were obtained from the United States, Italy and Spain. T cells, B-cell-depleted T cells, or PBMCs supplied cDNA or gDNA.

Original analysis: From reference gene primer amplification, estimates of nucleated cell counts were derived. Libraries were prepared by immunoSEQ multiplex PCR; TCRdb keeps only in-frame clonotypes and omits some of them. From that table come the V and J calls and clone size; the DNA was used to work out D and trimming. The sample records roughly 300,000 clones, about 82% being singletons. The TCR was taken from a human donor in a cohort sampled during active COVID-19. Material: peripheral blood.

The CDR3 DNA is TGCGCCAGCAGACAGGGATCTAATTCACCCCTCCACTTT. This gives the protein CASRQGSNSPLHF. The chain combines TRBV10-1 with TRBJ1-6, with D possibly being TRBD1 (6 bases). V dropped 6 bases and J dropped 6 bases, with 9 bases sitting between them. The germline V gene has CDR1 WNHNN and CDR2 SYGVQD (reference sequence). This CDR3 comprises 13 residues.